This TCR beta chain was sequenced for a study of cytomegalovirus exposure and HLA in healthy donors. Study results and caveats: The investigators catalogued 150 to 200 TCR beta chains as cytomegalovirus-associated. Presence/absence comparisons presumed near-even sequencing depth among donors. Productive status was seen about 87% or about 30% of the time for most TCR beta V segments in an earlier analysis.

With 60 Vbeta and 13 Jbeta primers, the PCR was carried out. Here immunoSEQ multiplex PCR was the method, and the copy in TCRdb shows in-frame clones only, minus some. The repertoire holds 90,000 to 150,000 clones, with roughly 60% as singletons. In the case of this clone: Its antigen is undetermined.

Donors showed nominal health when sampled, although they likely had unrecorded immune exposures. The sequenced sample consisted of PBMCs. The sequence was collected from a man aged 40-50 years in good health and CMV-seropositive.

CDR3 residues: CASSYRGTGVYEQYF. The CDR3 coding sequence is TGTGCCAGCAGTTACCGGGGGACAGGGGTCTACGAGCAGTACTTC. The chain has TRBV6-5 and TRBJ2-5; 10 nucleotides line up with TRBD1. The DNA end favors TRBJ2-7, so the J call may be wrong. CDR1 and CDR2 (germline): MNHEY, SVGAGI. This CDR3 region has 15 residues.